This entry is about one T cell receptor (beta chain). The CDR3 loop spans 17 amino acids. The J segment lost 0 bases and the V segment lost 10 bases, leaving 10 bases of the junction unmatched. CDR1 is LNHDA, CDR2 SQIVND, per germline (reference sequence). TCRdb's table, derived via immunoSEQ multiplex PCR, lists solely in-frame clones and lacks some. Among 40,000 to 55,000 clones listed, around 90% were seen once. These data originate in a study of OX40 agonist ivuxolimab in advanced cancers. The overall study: The study treated patients with ivuxolimab, an agonistic anti-OX40 (CD134) antibody. Partial responses were recorded for three patients, including one with hepatocellular carcinoma and two with cutaneous melanoma.

The sample here was CD4+ or CD8+ T cells sorted from blood, taken in a trial of the OX40 agonist ivuxolimab. This TCR was sampled from an adult with an advanced solid tumor such as melanoma, head and neck, liver or kidney cancer. The V gene is TRBV19, the J gene TRBJ2-6; TRBD1 aligns across 9 bases. Written as DNA, the CDR3 is TGTGCCACCAGGGACAGGGCGGTTGGCTCTGGGGCCAACGTCCTGACTTTC. Translation gives CATRDRAVGSGANVLTF.